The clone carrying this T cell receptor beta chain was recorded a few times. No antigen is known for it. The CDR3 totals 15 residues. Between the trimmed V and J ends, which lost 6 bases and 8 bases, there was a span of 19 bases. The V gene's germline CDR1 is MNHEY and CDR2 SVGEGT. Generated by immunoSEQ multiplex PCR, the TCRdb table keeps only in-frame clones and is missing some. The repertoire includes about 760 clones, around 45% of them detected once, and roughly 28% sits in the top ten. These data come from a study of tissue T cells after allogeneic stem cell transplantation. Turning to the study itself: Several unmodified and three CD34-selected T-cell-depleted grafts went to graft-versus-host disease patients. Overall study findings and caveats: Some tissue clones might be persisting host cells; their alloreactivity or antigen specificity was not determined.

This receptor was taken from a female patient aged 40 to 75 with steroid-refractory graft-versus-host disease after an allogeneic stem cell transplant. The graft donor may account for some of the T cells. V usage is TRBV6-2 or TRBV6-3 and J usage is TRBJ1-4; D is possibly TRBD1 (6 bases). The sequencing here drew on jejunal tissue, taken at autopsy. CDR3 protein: CASSSSSGGREKLFF. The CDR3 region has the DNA TGTGCCAGCAGCTCCTCATCGGGGGGCAGGGAAAAACTGTTTTTT.